The rows below give T cell receptor beta chains drawn from one sample of a study of cytomegalovirus exposure and HLA in healthy donors. Here immunoSEQ multiplex PCR was the method, and the copy in TCRdb shows in-frame clones only, minus some. The sample gives under 150,000 clones, about four fifths of which show up once; 4% is in the top ten. The sequencing input was PBMCs. All receptors come from a woman aged 40 to 49 in good health and CMV-seronegative. Each CDR3 is given with its conserved first and last residue. Each record gives: D gene, clone size, J gene, V gene, CDR3 protein, CDR3 DNA. The D gene is left open where the match is weak. Some rows have no size entry. The others give once, few or many, or a class for an expanded clone.

-	-	TRBJ2-2	TRBV9	CASSRGSDPTGELFF	TGTGCCAGCTCCCGGGGTAGCGATCCCACCGGGGAGCTGTTTTTT
TRBD2	-	TRBJ2-1	TRBV7-2	CASRPGLAGGRNEQFF	TGTGCCAGCAGGCCTGGACTAGCGGGGGGTCGGAATGAGCAGTTCTTC
TRBD1	-	TRBJ1-4	TRBV13	CASSLGDRGNEKLFF	TGTGCCAGCAGCTTAGGAGACAGGGGTAATGAAAAACTGTTTTTT
-	-	TRBJ2-5	TRBV10-3	CAISESRFGAGGKTQYF	TGTGCCATCAGTGAGTCAAGGTTTGGCGCAGGGGGGAAGACCCAGTACTTC
-	-	TRBJ1-5	TRBV5-6	CASSLYGTRYSNQPQHF	TGTGCCAGCAGCTTGTACGGGACAAGATATAGCAATCAGCCCCAGCATTTT
TRBD1	few	TRBJ2-6	TRBV13	CASTYRTGTSGANVLTF	TGTGCCAGCACCTATAGGACAGGGACCTCTGGGGCCAACGTCCTGACTTTC
TRBD1	-	TRBJ2-7	TRBV6-1	CASSEGGTGYDEQYF	TGTGCCAGCAGTGAGGGGGGGACAGGGTACGACGAGCAGTACTTC
-	-	TRBJ2-1	TRBV6-6	CASSLLPSSQGGEQFF	TGTGCCAGCAGTCTTCTCCCGAGCTCACAAGGGGGTGAGCAGTTCTTC
TRBD1	once	TRBJ1-1	TRBV2	CASRTTGGSTEAFF	TGTGCCAGCAGAACAACAGGGGGGAGCACTGAAGCTTTCTTT
TRBD2	-	TRBJ2-7	TRBV7-2	CASSTYPGLAQYEQYF	TGTGCCAGCAGCACATATCCAGGACTAGCGCAATACGAGCAGTACTTC
TRBD2	-	TRBJ2-1	TRBV29-1	CSVEIQRGGNEQFF	TGCAGCGTTGAAATTCAGCGGGGGGGCAATGAGCAGTTCTTC
-	once	TRBJ2-3	TRBV6-5	CASSYLERADTQYF	TGTGCCAGCAGTTACTTAGAACGGGCAGATACGCAGTATTTT
TRBD1	-	TRBJ2-7	TRBV6-5	CASRTGGASYEQYF	TGTGCCAGCAGGACAGGGGGCGCTTCCTACGAGCAGTACTTC
-	-	TRBJ2-7	TRBV21-1	CASLLAVRYEQYF	TGTGCCAGCCTACTAGCGGTCCGCTACGAGCAGTACTTC
-	-	TRBJ2-7	TRBV28	CASSLGTHVSYEQYF	TGTGCCAGCAGTTTAGGGACTCATGTTTCCTACGAGCAGTACTTC
-	-	TRBJ1-1	TRBV28	CASSLGQGNTEAFF	TGTGCCAGCAGTTTAGGGCAGGGGAACACTGAAGCTTTCTTT
-	-	TRBJ2-6	TRBV7-2	CASSPRTDYLSGANVLTF	TGTGCCAGCAGCCCCAGGACAGATTATCTCTCTGGGGCCAACGTCCTGACTTTC
-	once	TRBJ1-6	TRBV4-3	CASSPGGGFDSPLHF	TGCGCCAGCAGCCCCGGGGGGGGTTTCGATTCACCCCTCCACTTT
TRBD1	-	TRBJ2-1	TRBV5-1	CASSSMTGRNEQFF	TGCGCCAGCAGCTCCATGACAGGGCGCAATGAGCAGTTCTTC
TRBD1	-	TRBJ1-4	TRBV19	CASSISGGPKKLFF	TGTGCCAGTAGTATCTCAGGGGGCCCCAAAAAACTGTTTTTT
-	-	TRBJ2-7	TRBV7-9	CASSLRSGVKGEQYF	TGTGCCAGCAGCTTACGATCAGGGGTGAAGGGCGAGCAGTACTTC
-	-	TRBJ1-1	TRBV5-1	CASSLGQELNTEAFF	TGCGCCAGCAGCTTGGGACAAGAATTGAACACTGAAGCTTTCTTT
-	-	TRBJ1-6	TRBV2	CAVTLDYNSPLHF	TGTGCAGTGACCCTAGACTATAATTCACCCCTCCACTTT
-	-	TRBJ2-3	TRBV5-4	CASSLGPSGTDTQYF	TGTGCCAGCAGCTTGGGTCCTAGCGGCACAGATACGCAGTATTTT
-	few	TRBJ1-5	TRBV9	CASSLGGGVNQPQHF	TGTGCCAGCAGCCTCGGCGGGGGGGTAAATCAGCCCCAGCATTTT
TRBD2	few	TRBJ2-7	TRBV7-6	CASSSYAGLAGGYEQYF	TGTGCCAGCAGCTCATACGCTGGACTAGCGGGGGGATACGAGCAGTACTTC
TRBD2	-	TRBJ2-5	TRBV10-3	CASLLTSGRATPIEYF	TGTGCCAGCCTCTTGACTAGCGGGAGGGCTACCCCGATCGAGTACTTC
-	-	TRBJ2-7	TRBV5-1	CASSLADEQYF	TGCGCCAGCAGCTTGGCGGACGAGCAGTACTTC
-	-	TRBJ1-2	TRBV19	CASRGDAGVDYGYTF	TGTGCCAGTAGGGGGGACGCAGGGGTCGACTATGGCTACACCTTC
TRBD1	once	TRBJ2-4	TRBV28	CASSLAGQGKNIQYF	TGTGCCAGCAGTTTGGCGGGACAGGGTAAAAACATTCAGTACTTC
TRBD1	-	TRBJ1-1	TRBV27	CASSFEGLQGSGTEAFF	TGTGCCAGCAGTTTCGAGGGGCTACAGGGGTCGGGCACTGAAGCTTTCTTT
-	once	TRBJ1-2	TRBV28	CASSLGRRSFYGYTF	TGTGCCAGCAGTTTAGGCCGCAGATCGTTCTATGGCTACACCTTC
TRBD2	-	TRBJ2-3	TRBV7-2	CASSAGLAGADTQYF	TGTGCCAGCAGCGCAGGACTAGCGGGGGCAGATACGCAGTATTTT